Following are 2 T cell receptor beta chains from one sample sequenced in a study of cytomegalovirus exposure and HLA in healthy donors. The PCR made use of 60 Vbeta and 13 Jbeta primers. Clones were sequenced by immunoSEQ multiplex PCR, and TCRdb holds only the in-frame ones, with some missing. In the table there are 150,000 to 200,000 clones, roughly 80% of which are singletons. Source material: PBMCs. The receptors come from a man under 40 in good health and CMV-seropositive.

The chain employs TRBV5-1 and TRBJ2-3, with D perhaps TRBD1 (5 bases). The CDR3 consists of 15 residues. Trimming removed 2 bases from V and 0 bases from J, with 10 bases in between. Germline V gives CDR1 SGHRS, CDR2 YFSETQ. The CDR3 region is CASSFTGVSTDTQYF. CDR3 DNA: TGCGCCAGCAGCTTTACAGGAGTAAGCACAGATACGCAGTATTTT.

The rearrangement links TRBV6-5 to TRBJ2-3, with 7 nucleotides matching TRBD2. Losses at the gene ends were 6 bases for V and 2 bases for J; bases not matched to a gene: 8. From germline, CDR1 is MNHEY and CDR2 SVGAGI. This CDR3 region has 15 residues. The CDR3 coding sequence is TGTGCCAGCAGAACGCCCAGCGGGGACACAGATACGCAGTATTTT. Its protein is CASRTPSGDTDTQYF.